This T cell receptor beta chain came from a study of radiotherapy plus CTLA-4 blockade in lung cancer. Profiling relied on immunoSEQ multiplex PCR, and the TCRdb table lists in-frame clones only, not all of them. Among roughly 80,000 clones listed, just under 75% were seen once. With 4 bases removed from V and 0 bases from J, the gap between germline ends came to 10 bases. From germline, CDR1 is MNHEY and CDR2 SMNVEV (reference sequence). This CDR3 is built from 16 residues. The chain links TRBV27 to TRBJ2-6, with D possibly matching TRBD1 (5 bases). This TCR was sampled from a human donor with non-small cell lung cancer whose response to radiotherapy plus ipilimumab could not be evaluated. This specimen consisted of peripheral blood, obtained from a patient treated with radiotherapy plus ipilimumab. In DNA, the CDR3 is TGTGCCAGCAGTTATGGGGCGGACTCTGGGGCCAACGTCCTGACTTTC. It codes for CASSYGADSGANVLTF.